Below are 23 T cell receptor beta chains sequenced from a single sample in a study of blood T cells in healthy people across ages (dated by TCRdb to the mid-2010s). The library was built by means of 5' RACE. The data were produced on an Illumina HiSeq 2500. A second PCR of roughly 7 to 11 cycles was performed with a sample-barcoded 5' primer and a J-beta primer mix. The public sequencing data were trimmed at Q25 with fastp and processed into clonotypes with MiXCR by TCRdb, which kept only in-frame beta chains. Duplicate CDR3 protein sequences are folded into a single record with the most common DNA and genes. This sample holds 1,500,000 or so distinct CDR3 sequences; approximately 60% were observed only once. Together, the top ten hold 5.5% to 8% of the sample. The sequencing input was blood. Receptors originate from a man between 18 and 29 years old in good health.

This clonotype occurred a few times. CDR3 sequence (DNA): TGCAGTGCGCTTACTAGCGGGGGCTCCTACGAGCAGTACTTC. Amino acid sequence: CSALTSGGSYEQYF. The V and J genes are TRBV20-1 and TRBJ2-7; 11 nucleotides agree with TRBD2. The CDR3 length is 14 residues. Unmatched junction bases numbered 4, after V lost 6 bases and J lost 0 bases. Germline lookup yields CDR1 DFQATT and CDR2 SNEGSKA (reference sequence).

The chain joins TRBV6-6 to TRBJ1-4; D not resolved. The V end was cut by 5 bases, the J end by 0 bases, with 10 bases between. Germline V gene data show CDR1 as MNHNY and CDR2 as SVGAGI (reference sequence). The CDR3 covers 15 residues. CDR3 protein: CASSTRPSTNEKLFF. The CDR3 DNA follows: TGTGCCAGCAGTACTCGCCCCTCAACTAATGAAAAACTGTTTTTT.

The chain couples TRBV4-1 to TRBJ1-1, with D unresolved. This CDR3 is built from 12 residues. CDR1 MGHRA and CDR2 YSYEKL come from the germline V gene. V lost 0 bases and J lost 11, with 10 bases in between. The CDR3 loop is CASSQDQYRAFF. The DNA for the CDR3 is TGCGCCAGCAGCCAAGACCAATATAGGGCTTTCTTT.

This clonotype has a single count. V usage is TRBV27 and J usage is TRBJ2-3, with 7 nucleotides matching TRBD1. The CDR3 sequence is 16 residues long. Looked up from germline, CDR1 is MNHEY and CDR2 is SMNVEV (reference sequence). J was trimmed by 5 bases and V by 8 bases; bases with no gene match: 16. The CDR3 coding sequence is TGTGCCAGCGGACCCTGGTCCGGGACAGTTTTAGATACGCAGTATTTT. It yields the protein CASGPWSGTVLDTQYF.

The chain recombines TRBV20-1 with TRBJ2-4, with D possibly being TRBD2 (5 bases). V gave up 6 bases and J gave up 9 bases, with 12 bases separating them. CDR1 DFQATT and CDR2 SNEGSKA come from the germline V gene (reference sequence). The CDR3 runs to 11 residues. CDR3 sequence: CSALDYSIQYF. The DNA of the CDR3 is TGCAGTGCCCTCGACTATTCCATTCAGTACTTC.

The J gene is TRBJ1-2, the V gene TRBV4-2; 9 bases are shared with TRBD1. Germline values: CDR1 LGHNA, CDR2 YNFKEQ. The V and J ends lost 4 bases and 0 bases, in that order; junction bases with no gene match: 6. CDR3 length: 16 residues. The CDR3 nucleotides are TGTGCCAGCAGCCCGGACAGGGGCGAAGCTAACTATGGCTACACCTTC. It is translated as CASSPDRGEANYGYTF.

In its sample, this clonotype was seen a few times. This chain links TRBV4-2 with TRBJ2-6; D gene uncertain. CDR1 and CDR2 from the germline V gene are LGHNA and YNFKEQ. V was cut by 0 bases and J by 0 bases, with 12 bases left in between. CDR3 length equals 18 residues. For the CDR3, the DNA is TGTGCCAGCAGCCAAGATTGGATCGCCATCTCTGGGGCCAACGTCCTGACTTTC. As protein: CASSQDWIAISGANVLTF.

This chain links TRBV6-2 or TRBV6-3 with TRBJ1-6; TRBD1 agrees at 7 bases. The CDR3 is 16 amino acids. The germline V gene has CDR1 MNHEY and CDR2 SVGEGT. V shed 6 bases, J shed 11 bases, and the junction held 16 bases outside the gene matches. CDR3 sequence reads: CASSHPTGVGRAPLHF. CDR3 coding DNA: TGTGCCAGCAGCCATCCTACAGGGGTCGGAAGGGCACCCCTCCACTTT.

This chain links TRBV12-3 or TRBV12-4 with TRBJ1-1; TRBD1 matches 11 bases. J gave up 6 bases and V 3 bases, and 6 bases lay outside the gene matches. The CDR3 has 15 amino acids. The CDR3 DNA is TGTGCCAGCAGTTTCTTGGACAGGGGGCGGGCTGAAGCTTTCTTT. As protein: CASSFLDRGRAEAFF.

This clonotype was seen many times. The junction departs from the called germline gene at one end, perhaps through a read error. The chain carries TRBV4-1 and TRBJ2-7; D is unclear. This CDR3 region has 13 residues. Germline CDR1 reads MGHRA; CDR2 reads YSYEKL. CDR3 in DNA: TGTGCCAGCAGCCAAGACGGGCCCTACGAGCAGTACTTC. Protein: CASSQDGPYEQYF.

The chain links TRBV6-5 to TRBJ2-3; 11 bases line up with TRBD1. Trimming took 2 bases from V and 3 from J; bases not matched to a gene: 7. Germline loops: CDR1 MNHEY, CDR2 SVGAGI. The CDR3 spans 17 residues. Here the CDR3 reads CASSYPGQGALTDTQYF. For the CDR3, the DNA is TGTGCCAGCAGTTACCCAGGACAGGGGGCCTTAACAGATACGCAGTATTTT.

The chain combines TRBV30 with TRBJ2-1; no clear D gene. V dropped 1 base and J dropped 7 bases, with 17 bases sitting between them. CDR3 length equals 15 residues. Germline CDR1 and CDR2: GTSNPN and SVGIG (reference sequence). The CDR3 nucleotides are TGTGCCTGGAGTGAATCCCGGACGTATCAAAATGAGCAGTTCTTC. Residues: CAWSESRTYQNEQFF. Using reference TRBV30 and TRBJ2-1 for the parts outside the CDR3, the full variable domain is SQTIHQWPATLVQPVGSPLSLECTVEGTSNPNLYWYRQAAGRGLQLLFYSVGIGQISSEVPQNLSASRPQDRQFILSSKKLLLSDSGFYLCAWSESRTYQNEQFFGPGTRLTVL.

A remark on this clonotype: The CDR3 does not close with the conserved phenylalanine or tryptophan, likely indicating a read error. The V call is TRBV7-7, the J call TRBJ2-5; TRBD2 aligns across 7 bases. The CDR3 extends over 15 amino acids. Germline loops: CDR1 SSHAT, CDR2 FNYEAQ (reference sequence). For the CDR3, the DNA is TGTGCTAGCAGCTTAGCGGGTCGGCCGGGAGAGACCCAGTACTCC. Amino acids: CASSLAGRPGETQYS.

In its sample, this clonotype was seen once. This rearrangement joins TRBV14 to TRBJ1-2; maybe TRBD1 (6 bases). This CDR3 has 14 amino acids. Trimming pared 5 bases from V and 1 base from J, leaving 11 bases between. Germline V gene sequence: CDR1 SGHDN, CDR2 FVKESK. The CDR3 DNA is TGTGCCAGCAGCGTTAACAGGGTTAACTATGGCTACACCTTC. Translating gives CASSVNRVNYGYTF.

The gene calls are TRBV7-2 and TRBJ2-3, with TRBD2 matching over 9 bases. CDR1 and CDR2 (germline): SGHTA, FQGNSA. The CDR3 consists of 16 residues. V lost 6 bases to trimming and J lost 5 bases; unmatched junction nucleotides: 12. The CDR3 DNA is TGTGCCAGCAGTTCCACCTCTAGCGGGGTGGGAGATACGCAGTATTTT. Its protein is CASSSTSSGVGDTQYF.

This clonotype has just a few counts. The CDR3 nucleotides are TGTGCCAGCAGTCCTCTAGCGAGGCACTCTGGGGCCAACGTCCTGACTTTC. Translation gives CASSPLARHSGANVLTF. V usage is TRBV12-3 or TRBV12-4 and J usage is TRBJ2-6; D is perhaps TRBD2 (6 bases). The CDR3 is made up of 17 amino acids. The V end was cut by 5 bases, the J end by 0 bases, with 14 bases between.

The chain carries TRBV5-1 and TRBJ2-5, with D hard to call. Trimming removed 0 bases from V and 1 base from J, with 7 bases in between. The CDR3 loop spans 14 amino acids. Germline CDR1 and CDR2: SGHRS and YFSETQ. CDR3 in amino acids: CASSLGSTQETQYF. In DNA form, the CDR3 reads TGCGCCAGCAGCTTGGGTTCTACCCAAGAGACCCAGTACTTC.

The count of this clonotype is one. This sequence joins TRBV12-5 and TRBJ2-1; 12 bases are shared with TRBD2. V trimming: 6 bases; J trimming: 9 bases; junction bases outside the gene matches: 9. From germline, CDR1 is LGHNT and CDR2 FRNRAP. The CDR3 loop spans 15 amino acids. CDR3 loop: CASGTTSGSTGEQFF. DNA for the CDR3: TGTGCTAGTGGGACGACTAGCGGGAGTACGGGTGAGCAGTTCTTC.

This clonotype occurred once. V usage is TRBV10-3 and J usage is TRBJ1-5, with D perhaps matching TRBD1 (6 bases). The CDR3 is 16 amino acids. CDR1 and CDR2 from the germline V gene are ENHRY and SYGVKD. V was cut by 0 bases and J by 2 bases, with 11 bases left in between. The CDR3 protein is CAISESRQVGNQPQHF. For the CDR3, the DNA is TGTGCCATCAGTGAGTCTCGACAGGTAGGCAATCAGCCCCAGCATTTT.

This clonotype was counted once. The DNA of the CDR3 is TGTGCCTGGTCAGGGGGTTACCCCTACGAGCAGTACTTC. It is translated as CAWSGGYPYEQYF. J is TRBJ2-7 and V is TRBV30; 7 bases align to TRBD1. V lost 5 bases to trimming and J lost 2 bases; unmatched junction nucleotides: 6. Germline CDR1 reads GTSNPN; CDR2 reads SVGIG (reference sequence). The CDR3 extends over 13 amino acids.

V is TRBV28 and J is TRBJ2-6; unclear D gene. Looked up from germline, CDR1 is MDHEN and CDR2 is SYDVKM. With 3 bases removed from V and 4 bases from J, the gap between germline ends came to 7 bases. The CDR3 has 14 amino acids. The DNA of the CDR3 is TGTGCCAGCAGTTTCGAACCCGGGGCCAACGTCCTGACTTTC. Translated, it gives CASSFEPGANVLTF.

The J gene is TRBJ1-2, the V gene TRBV29-1; TRBD1 matches 7 bases. The V segment lost 8 bases and the J segment 6 bases; nucleotides outside the gene matches: 6. This CDR3 is 11 amino acids long. Germline V gene sequence: CDR1 SQVTM, CDR2 ANQGSEA. CDR3: CSREQGDGYTF. In DNA, the CDR3 is TGCAGCCGAGAGCAGGGGGATGGCTACACCTTC. Variable domain in full (rest from reference TRBV29-1 and TRBJ1-2): SAVISQKPSRDICQRGTSLTIQCQVDSQVTMMFWYRQQPGQSLTLIATANQGSEATYESGFVIDKFPISRPNLTFSTLTVSNMSPEDSSIYLCSREQGDGYTFGSGTRLTVV.

This chain connects TRBV7-9 to TRBJ2-7; 7 nucleotides line up with TRBD2. Germline V lookup: CDR1 SEHNR, CDR2 FQNEAQ (reference sequence). The J segment lost 4 bases and the V segment lost 3 bases, leaving 18 bases of the junction unmatched. The CDR3 is 18 amino acids. CDR3 sequence (DNA): TGTGCCAGCAGCTTCGTTGATAGCGGGCACGCTGATACTTACGAGCAGTACTTC. Translating gives CASSFVDSGHADTYEQYF.